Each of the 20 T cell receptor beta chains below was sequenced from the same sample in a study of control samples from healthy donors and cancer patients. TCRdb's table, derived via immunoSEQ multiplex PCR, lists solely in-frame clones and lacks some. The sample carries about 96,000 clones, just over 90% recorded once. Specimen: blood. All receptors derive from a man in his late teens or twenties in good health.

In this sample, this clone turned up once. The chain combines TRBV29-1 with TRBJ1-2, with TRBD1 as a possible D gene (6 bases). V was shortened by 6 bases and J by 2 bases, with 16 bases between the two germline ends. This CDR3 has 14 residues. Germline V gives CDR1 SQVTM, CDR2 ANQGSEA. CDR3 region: CSVIWGDNNYGYTF. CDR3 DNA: TGCAGCGTGATCTGGGGGGACAACAACTATGGCTACACCTTC.

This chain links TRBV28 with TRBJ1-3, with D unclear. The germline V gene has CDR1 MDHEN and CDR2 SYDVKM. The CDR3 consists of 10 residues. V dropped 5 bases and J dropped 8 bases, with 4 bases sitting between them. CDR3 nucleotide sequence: TGTGCCAGCAGTCAACACACCATATATTTT. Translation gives CASSQHTIYF.

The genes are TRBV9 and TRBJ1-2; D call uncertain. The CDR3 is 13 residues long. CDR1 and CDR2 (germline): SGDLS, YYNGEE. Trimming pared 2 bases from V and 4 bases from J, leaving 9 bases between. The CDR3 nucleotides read TGTGCCAGCAGCGTCGGCCTAGCCTATGGCTACACCTTC. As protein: CASSVGLAYGYTF.

CDR3 in amino acids: CASSLESVYYGYTF. The CDR3 DNA is TGCGCCAGCAGCCTTGAAAGCGTATACTATGGCTACACCTTC. The chain links TRBV4-1 to TRBJ1-2; D not resolved. V lost 4 bases, J lost 3 bases, and 12 bases lay in between. Germline CDR1 MGHRA, CDR2 YSYEKL. The CDR3 sequence is 14 residues long.

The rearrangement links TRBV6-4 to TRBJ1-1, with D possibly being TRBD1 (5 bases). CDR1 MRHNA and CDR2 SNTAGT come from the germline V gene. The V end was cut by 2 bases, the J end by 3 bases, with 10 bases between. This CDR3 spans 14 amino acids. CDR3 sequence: CASSDELGDTEAFF. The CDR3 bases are TGTGCCAGCAGTGACGAGCTGGGGGACACTGAAGCTTTCTTT.

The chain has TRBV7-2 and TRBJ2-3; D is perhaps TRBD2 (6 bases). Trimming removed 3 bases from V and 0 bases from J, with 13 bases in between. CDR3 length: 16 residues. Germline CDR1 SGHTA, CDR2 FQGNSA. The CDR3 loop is CASSLKLGTSTDTQYF. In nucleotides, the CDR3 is TGTGCCAGCAGCTTGAAACTAGGGACTAGCACAGATACGCAGTATTTT. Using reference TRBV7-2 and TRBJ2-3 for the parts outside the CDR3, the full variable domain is GAGVSQSPSNKVTEKGKDVELRCDPISGHTALYWYRQSLGQGLEFLIYFQGNSAPDKSGLPSDRFSAERTGGSVSTLTIQRTQQEDSAVYLCASSLKLGTSTDTQYFGPGTRLTVL.

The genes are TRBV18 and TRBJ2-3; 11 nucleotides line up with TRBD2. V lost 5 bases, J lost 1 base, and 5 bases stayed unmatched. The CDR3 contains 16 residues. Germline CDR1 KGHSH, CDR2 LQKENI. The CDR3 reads CASSSSSGRRTDTQYF. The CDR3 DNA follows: TGTGCCAGCTCATCATCTAGCGGGAGGCGCACAGATACGCAGTATTTT.

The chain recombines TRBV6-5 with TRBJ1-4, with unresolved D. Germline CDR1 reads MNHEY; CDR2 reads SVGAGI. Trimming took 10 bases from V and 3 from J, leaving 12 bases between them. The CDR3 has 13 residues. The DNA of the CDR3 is TGTGCCACCAAAGATGGGGCTAATGAAAAACTGTTTTTT. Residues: CATKDGANEKLFF.

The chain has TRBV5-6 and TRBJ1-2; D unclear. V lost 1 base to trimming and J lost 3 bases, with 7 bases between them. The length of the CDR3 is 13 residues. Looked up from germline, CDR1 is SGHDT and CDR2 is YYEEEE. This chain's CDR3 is CASSLRSYYGYTF. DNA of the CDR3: TGTGCCAGCAGCTTGAGGTCGTACTATGGCTACACCTTC.

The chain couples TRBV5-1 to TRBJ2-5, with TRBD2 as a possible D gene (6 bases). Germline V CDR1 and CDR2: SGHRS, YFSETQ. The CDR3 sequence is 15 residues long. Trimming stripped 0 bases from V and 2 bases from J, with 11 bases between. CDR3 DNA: TGCGCCAGCAGCTTGGTGGGGACTGCTCAAGAGACCCAGTACTTC. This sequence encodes CASSLVGTAQETQYF.

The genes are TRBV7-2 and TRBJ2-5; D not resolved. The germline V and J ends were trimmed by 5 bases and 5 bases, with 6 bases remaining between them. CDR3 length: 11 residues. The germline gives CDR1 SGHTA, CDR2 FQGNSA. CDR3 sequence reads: CASSHGETQYF. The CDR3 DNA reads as TGTGCCAGCAGCCATGGGGAGACCCAGTACTTC.

CDR3 nucleotide sequence: TGTGCCAGCAGCTTAAGGCCTACAACTAATGAAAAACTGTTTTTT. Translation: CASSLRPTTNEKLFF. V usage is TRBV5-5 and J usage is TRBJ1-4; D is ambiguous. The germline CDR1 and CDR2 sequences are SGHKS and YYEKEE (reference sequence). Trimming removed 2 bases from V and 0 bases from J, with 8 bases in between. The CDR3 has 15 amino acids.

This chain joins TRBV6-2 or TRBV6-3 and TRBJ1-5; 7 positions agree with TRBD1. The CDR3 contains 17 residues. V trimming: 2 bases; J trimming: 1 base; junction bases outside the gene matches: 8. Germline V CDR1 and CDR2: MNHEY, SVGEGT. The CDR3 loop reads CASSYGGQSGSNQPQHF. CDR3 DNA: TGTGCCAGCAGTTACGGGGGACAGTCTGGAAGCAATCAGCCCCAGCATTTT.

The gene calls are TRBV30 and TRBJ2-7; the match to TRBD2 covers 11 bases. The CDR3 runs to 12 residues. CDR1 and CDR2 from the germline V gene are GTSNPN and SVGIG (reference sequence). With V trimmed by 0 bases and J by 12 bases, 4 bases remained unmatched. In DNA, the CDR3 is TGTGCCTGGAGTGTAACTAGCGGGGGAACGTACTTC. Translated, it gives CAWSVTSGGTYF.

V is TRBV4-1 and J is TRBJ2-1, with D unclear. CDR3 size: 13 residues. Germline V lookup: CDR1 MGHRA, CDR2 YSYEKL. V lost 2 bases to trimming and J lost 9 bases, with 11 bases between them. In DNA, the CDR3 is TGCGCCAGCAGCCAACTGGGGTGGGGTGAGCAGTTCTTC. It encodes CASSQLGWGEQFF.

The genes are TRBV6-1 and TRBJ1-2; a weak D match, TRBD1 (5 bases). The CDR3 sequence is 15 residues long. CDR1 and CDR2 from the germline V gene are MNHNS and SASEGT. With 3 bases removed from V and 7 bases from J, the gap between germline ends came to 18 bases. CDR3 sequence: CASSEAPGGRGGYTF. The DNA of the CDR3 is TGTGCCAGCAGTGAGGCCCCCGGGGGAAGAGGTGGCTACACCTTC.

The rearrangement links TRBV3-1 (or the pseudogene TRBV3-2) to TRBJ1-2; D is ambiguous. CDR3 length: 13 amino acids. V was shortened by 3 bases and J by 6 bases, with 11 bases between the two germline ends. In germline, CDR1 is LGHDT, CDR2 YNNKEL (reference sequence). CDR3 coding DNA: TGTGCCAGCAGCCACCCTACCGCTCATGGCTACACCTTC. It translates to CASSHPTAHGYTF.

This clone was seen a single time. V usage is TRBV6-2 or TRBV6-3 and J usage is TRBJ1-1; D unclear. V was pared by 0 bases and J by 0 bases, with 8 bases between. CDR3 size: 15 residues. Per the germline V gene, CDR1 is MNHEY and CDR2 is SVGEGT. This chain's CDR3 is CASSYSSGLNTEAFF. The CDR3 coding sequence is TGTGCCAGCAGTTACTCATCGGGGTTGAACACTGAAGCTTTCTTT.

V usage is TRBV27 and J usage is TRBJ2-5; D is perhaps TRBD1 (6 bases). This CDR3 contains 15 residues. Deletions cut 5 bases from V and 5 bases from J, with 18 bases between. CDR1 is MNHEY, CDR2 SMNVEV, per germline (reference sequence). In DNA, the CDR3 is TGTGCCAGCAGTCAGCTACAGGGTTCGGGCGAGACCCAGTACTTC. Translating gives CASSQLQGSGETQYF.

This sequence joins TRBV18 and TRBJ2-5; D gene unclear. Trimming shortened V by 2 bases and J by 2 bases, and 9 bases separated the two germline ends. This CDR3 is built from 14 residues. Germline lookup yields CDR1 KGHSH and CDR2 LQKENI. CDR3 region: CASSPFHVQETQYF. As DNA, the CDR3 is TGTGCCAGCTCACCATTCCACGTTCAAGAGACCCAGTACTTC.